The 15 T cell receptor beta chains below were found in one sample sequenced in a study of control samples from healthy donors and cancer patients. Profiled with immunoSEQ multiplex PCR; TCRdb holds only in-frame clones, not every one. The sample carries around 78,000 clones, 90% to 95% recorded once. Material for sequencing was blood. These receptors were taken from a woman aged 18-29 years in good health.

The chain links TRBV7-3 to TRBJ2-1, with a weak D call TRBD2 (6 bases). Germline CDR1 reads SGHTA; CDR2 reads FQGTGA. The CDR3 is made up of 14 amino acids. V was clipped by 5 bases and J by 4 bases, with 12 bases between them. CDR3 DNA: TGTGCCAGCAGCCTGGTGGGACTTTACAATGAGCAGTTCTTC. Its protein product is CASSLVGLYNEQFF.

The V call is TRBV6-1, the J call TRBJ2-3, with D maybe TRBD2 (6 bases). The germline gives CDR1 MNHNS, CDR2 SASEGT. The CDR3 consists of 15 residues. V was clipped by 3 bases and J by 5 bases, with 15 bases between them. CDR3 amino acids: CASSERRVIGDTQYF. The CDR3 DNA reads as TGTGCCAGCAGTGAGAGGAGGGTCATAGGAGATACGCAGTATTTT.

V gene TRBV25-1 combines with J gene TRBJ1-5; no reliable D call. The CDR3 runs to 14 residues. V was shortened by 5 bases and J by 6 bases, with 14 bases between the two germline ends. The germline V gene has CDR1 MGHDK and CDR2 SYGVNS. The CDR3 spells CASSLGSVSQPQHF. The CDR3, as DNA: TGTGCCAGCAGTCTGGGGTCAGTCTCTCAGCCCCAGCATTTT.

CDR3 sequence (DNA): TGTGCCAGCAGCTTATCGGACAGGGAGGGCGGTACGCAGTATTTT. Amino acids: CASSLSDREGGTQYF. The rearrangement joins TRBV7-3 to TRBJ2-3; a possible D gene is TRBD1 (8 bases). The length of the CDR3 is 15 residues. V gave up 2 bases and J gave up 8 bases, with 17 bases separating them. Germline CDR1 is SGHTA and CDR2 is FQGTGA.

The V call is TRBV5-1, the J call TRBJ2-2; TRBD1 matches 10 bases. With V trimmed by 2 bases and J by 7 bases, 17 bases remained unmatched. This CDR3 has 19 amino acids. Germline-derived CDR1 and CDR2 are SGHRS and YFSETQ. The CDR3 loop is CASSLTPLSATGGHGELFF. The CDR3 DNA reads TGCGCCAGCAGCTTAACGCCCCTATCCGCGACAGGGGGCCACGGGGAGCTGTTTTTT.

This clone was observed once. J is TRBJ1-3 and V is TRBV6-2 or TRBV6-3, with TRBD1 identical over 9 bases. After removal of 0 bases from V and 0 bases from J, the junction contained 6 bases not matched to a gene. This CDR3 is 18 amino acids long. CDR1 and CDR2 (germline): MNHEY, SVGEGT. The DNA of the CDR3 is TGTGCCAGCAGTTACTCGAGCGGGACAGGGACCTCTGGAAACACCATATATTTT. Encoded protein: CASSYSSGTGTSGNTIYF.

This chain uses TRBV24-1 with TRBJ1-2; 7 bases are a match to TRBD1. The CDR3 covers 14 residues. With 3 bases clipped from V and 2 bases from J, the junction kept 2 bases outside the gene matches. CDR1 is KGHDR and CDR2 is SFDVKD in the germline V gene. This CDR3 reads CATSDRGLNYGYTF. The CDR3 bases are TGTGCCACCAGTGATAGGGGGCTCAACTATGGCTACACCTTC.

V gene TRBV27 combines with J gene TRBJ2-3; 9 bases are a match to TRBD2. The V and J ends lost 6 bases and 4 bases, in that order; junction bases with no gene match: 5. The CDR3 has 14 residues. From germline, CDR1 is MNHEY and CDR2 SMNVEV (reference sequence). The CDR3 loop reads CASRLGLASDTQYF. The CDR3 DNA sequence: TGTGCCAGCAGACTGGGACTAGCATCAGATACGCAGTATTTT.

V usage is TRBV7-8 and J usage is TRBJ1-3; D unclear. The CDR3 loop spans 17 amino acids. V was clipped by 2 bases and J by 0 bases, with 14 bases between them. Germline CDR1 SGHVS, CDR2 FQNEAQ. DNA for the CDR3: TGTGCCAGCAGCTTATCCGAATCGCTACCCTCTGGAAACACCATATATTTT. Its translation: CASSLSESLPSGNTIYF. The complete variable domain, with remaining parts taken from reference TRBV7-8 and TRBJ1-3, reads GAGVSQSPRYKVAKRGQDVALRCDPISGHVSLFWYQQALGQGPEFLTYFQNEAQLDKSGLPSDRFFAERPEGSVSTLKIQRTQQEDSAVYLCASSLSESLPSGNTIYFGEGSWLTVV.

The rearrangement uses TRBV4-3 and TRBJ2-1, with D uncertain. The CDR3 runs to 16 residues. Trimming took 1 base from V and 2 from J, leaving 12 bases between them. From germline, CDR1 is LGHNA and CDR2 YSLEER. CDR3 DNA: TGCGCCAGCAGCCAAGGATCTACTTCAGCCTACAATGAGCAGTTCTTC. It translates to CASSQGSTSAYNEQFF.

CDR3 sequence: CASSLRDSAYEQYF. CDR3 coding DNA: TGTGCCAGCAGTTTACGGGACTCAGCCTACGAGCAGTACTTC. The chain joins TRBV27 to TRBJ2-7; maybe TRBD2 (6 bases). The CDR3 sequence is 14 residues long. The germline gives CDR1 MNHEY, CDR2 SMNVEV (reference sequence). V was trimmed by 2 bases and J by 2 bases, leaving 10 bases between them.

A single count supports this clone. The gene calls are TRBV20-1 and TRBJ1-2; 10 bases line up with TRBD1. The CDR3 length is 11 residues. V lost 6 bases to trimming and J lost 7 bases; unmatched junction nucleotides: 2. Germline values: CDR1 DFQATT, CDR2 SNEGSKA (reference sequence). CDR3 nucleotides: TGCAGTGCGGGGACAGGGGCTGGCTACACCTTC. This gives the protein CSAGTGAGYTF.

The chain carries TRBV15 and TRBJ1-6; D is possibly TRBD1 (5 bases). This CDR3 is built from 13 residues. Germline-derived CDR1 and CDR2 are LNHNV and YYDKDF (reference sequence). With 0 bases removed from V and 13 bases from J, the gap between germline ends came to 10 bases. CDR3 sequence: CATSRDQGEPLHF. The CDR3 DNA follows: TGTGCCACCAGCAGAGATCAAGGGGAGCCCCTCCACTTT.

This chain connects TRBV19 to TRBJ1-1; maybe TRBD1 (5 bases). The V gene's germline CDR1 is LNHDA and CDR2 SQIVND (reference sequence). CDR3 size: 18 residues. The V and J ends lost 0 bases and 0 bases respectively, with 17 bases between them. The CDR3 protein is CASSIEGELGGLNTEAFF. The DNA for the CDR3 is TGTGCCAGTAGTATAGAAGGAGAGCTTGGGGGGTTGAACACTGAAGCTTTCTTT.

The CDR3 here is CAIGGGGNSPLHF. The CDR3 nucleotides are TGTGCCATCGGGGGGGGTGGGAATTCACCCCTCCACTTT. The V and J genes are TRBV6-6 and TRBJ1-6, with a tentative D call TRBD1 (5 bases). CDR3 size: 13 residues. The V gene lost 10 bases and the J gene lost 7 bases, with 14 bases spanning the gap. CDR1 is MNHNY, CDR2 SVGAGI, per germline (reference sequence).